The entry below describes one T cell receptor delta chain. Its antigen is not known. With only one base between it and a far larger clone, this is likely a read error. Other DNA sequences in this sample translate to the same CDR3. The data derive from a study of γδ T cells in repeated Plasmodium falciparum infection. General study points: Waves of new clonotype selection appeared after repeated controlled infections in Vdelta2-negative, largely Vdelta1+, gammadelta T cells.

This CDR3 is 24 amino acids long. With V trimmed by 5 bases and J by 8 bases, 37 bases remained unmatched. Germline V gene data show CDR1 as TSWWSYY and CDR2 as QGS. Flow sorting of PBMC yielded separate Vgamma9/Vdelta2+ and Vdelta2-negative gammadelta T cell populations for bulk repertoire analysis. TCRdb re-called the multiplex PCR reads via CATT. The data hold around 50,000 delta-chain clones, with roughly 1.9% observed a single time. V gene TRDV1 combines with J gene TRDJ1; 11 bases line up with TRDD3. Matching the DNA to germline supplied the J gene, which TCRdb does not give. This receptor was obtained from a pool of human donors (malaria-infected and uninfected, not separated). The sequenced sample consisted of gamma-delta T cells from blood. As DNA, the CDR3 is TGTGCTCTTGGGAACCGAGGGTGGCCTTCCTCACGGGGTACTGGGGGATATGCGGTTGGAAAACTCATCTTT. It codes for CALGNRGWPSSRGTGGYAVGKLIF.